This T cell receptor beta chain was sequenced during a study of healthy donors' naive CD4 and CD8 T cells. Germline V gene data show CDR1 as MNHEY and CDR2 as SMNVEV (reference sequence). This CDR3 is 15 amino acids long. Each TCR library used around 540 ng of total RNA and a linear amplification protocol. TCRdb fed the reads into MiXCR, producing one record per CDR3 protein. The repertoire holds roughly 200,000 distinct CDR3 sequences, with about 74% as singletons. To note about this clonotype: Compared with germline, one end of the junction differs, possibly owing to a read error.

The chain is built from TRBV27 and TRBJ2-3; 8 bases are shared with TRBD1. The source of this sequence is a pool of human donors in good health; the sample pools cells from several healthy donors. The sample consisted of naive CD4+ and CD8+ T cells sorted from blood, pooled from several donors. DNA for the CDR3: TGTGCCACCAGTGATTTGCAGGGGGCAACAGATACGCAGTATTTT. Residues: CATSDLQGATDTQYF.